This T cell receptor beta chain emerged from a study of cytomegalovirus exposure and HLA in healthy donors. The germline gives CDR1 SGHRS, CDR2 YFSETQ. The CDR3 has 15 amino acids. V was pared by 3 bases and J by 5 bases, with 5 bases of the junction left unmatched. PCR primers comprised 60 Vbeta and 13 Jbeta primers. Assay: immunoSEQ multiplex PCR; the TCRdb copy retains only in-frame clones and omits some. The sample carries fewer than 200,000 clones, 65% to 85% recorded once. On this clone: Its antigen is still unknown.

General study points: The study carried out a later analysis of TCR beta sequences. It associated roughly 17,000 of them with specific HLA alleles at a false discovery rate of 0.05. Rare sequences made up most TCRs, while some public TCRs were found in many donors. Accurate prediction of HLA-A and HLA-B alleles (for most subjects) was reportedly achieved from TCR beta sequences.

This TCR was recovered from a woman in her 50s in good health and CMV-seropositive. The chain employs TRBV5-1 and TRBJ1-4; 9 nucleotides line up with TRBD1. Sequenced sample: PBMCs. CDR3 loop: CASSSSGTGNEKLFF. The CDR3 DNA reads as TGCGCCAGCAGCTCGTCCGGGACAGGGAATGAAAAACTGTTTTTT.